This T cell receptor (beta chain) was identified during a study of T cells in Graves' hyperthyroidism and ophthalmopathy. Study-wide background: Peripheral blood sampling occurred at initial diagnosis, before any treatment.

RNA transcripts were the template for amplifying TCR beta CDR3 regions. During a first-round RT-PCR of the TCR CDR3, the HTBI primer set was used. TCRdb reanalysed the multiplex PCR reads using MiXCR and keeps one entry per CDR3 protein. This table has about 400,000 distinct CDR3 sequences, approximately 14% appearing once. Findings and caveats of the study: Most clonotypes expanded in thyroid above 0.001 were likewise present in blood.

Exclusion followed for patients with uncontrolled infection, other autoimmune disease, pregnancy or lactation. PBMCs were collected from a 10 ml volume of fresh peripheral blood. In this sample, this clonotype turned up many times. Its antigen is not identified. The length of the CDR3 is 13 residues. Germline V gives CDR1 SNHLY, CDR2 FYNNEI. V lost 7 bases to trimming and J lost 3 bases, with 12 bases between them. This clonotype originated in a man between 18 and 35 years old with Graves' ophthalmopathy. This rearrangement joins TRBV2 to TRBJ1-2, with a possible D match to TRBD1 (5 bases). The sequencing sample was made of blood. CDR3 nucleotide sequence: TGTGCCAGCACCTACGACAGAGACTATGGCTACACCTTC. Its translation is CASTYDRDYGYTF.